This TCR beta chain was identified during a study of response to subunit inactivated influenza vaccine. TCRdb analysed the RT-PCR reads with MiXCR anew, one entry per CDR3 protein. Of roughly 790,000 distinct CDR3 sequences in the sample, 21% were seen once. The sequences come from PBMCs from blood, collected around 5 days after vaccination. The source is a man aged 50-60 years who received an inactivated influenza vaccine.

The CDR3 spells CASSVGTPLTDTQYF. The CDR3 DNA follows: TGTGCCAGCAGCGTAGGGACACCACTCACAGATACGCAGTATTTT. This chain connects TRBV9 to TRBJ2-3; D perhaps matches TRBD1 (5 bases). The germline gives CDR1 SGDLS, CDR2 YYNGEE. Deletions cut 0 bases from V and 2 bases from J, with 10 bases between. The CDR3 contains 15 residues.